This T cell receptor beta chain derives from a study of blood T cell repertoires in COVID-19. Study details: Samples came from the United States, Italy and Spain, spanning acute and convalescent COVID-19. The cDNA or gDNA used as material had been derived from T cells, B-cell-depleted T cells, or PBMCs.

The V gene's germline CDR1 is SGHNT and CDR2 YENEEA. V lost 2 bases to trimming and J lost 3 bases, with 7 bases between them. This CDR3 region has 13 residues. In the original processing: Using reference gene primer amplification, nucleated cell counts were estimated. TCRdb's table, derived via immunoSEQ multiplex PCR, lists solely in-frame clones and lacks some. The D gene and trimming were derived from the DNA, and the V and J assignments and clone size from that table. The table has roughly 230,000 clones, approximately 80% seen once. This TCR came from a woman aged 55-70 years with active or convalescent COVID-19. This chain links TRBV11-3 with TRBJ1-1; D is unresolved. Input material: peripheral blood. The CDR3 spells CASSLNLYTEAFF. The CDR3, as DNA: TGTGCCAGCAGCTTAAACTTGTACACTGAAGCTTTCTTT.